The rows below give T cell receptor beta chains drawn from one sample of a study of cytomegalovirus exposure and HLA in healthy donors. Some clones are missing from TCRdb's copy, which holds only in-frame ones; the method was immunoSEQ multiplex PCR. The table for this sample gives some 200,000 clones. Material for sequencing was PBMCs. These TCRs come from a girl aged 2 to 10 in good health and CMV-seropositive. CDR3s include the opening cysteine and the closing phenylalanine or tryptophan. The order of the fields is V gene, J gene, D gene, CDR3 protein, CDR3 DNA. D genes are given only for firm matches.

v_gene: TRBV6-5; j_gene: TRBJ1-1; d_gene: .; CDR3aa: CASSYVGRTEAFF; CDR3nt: TGTGCCAGCAGTTACGTGGGGAGGACTGAAGCTTTCTTT
v_gene: TRBV15; j_gene: TRBJ2-7; d_gene: TRBD2; CDR3aa: CATSPSLAGSTYEQYF; CDR3nt: TGTGCCACCAGCCCATCGCTAGCGGGATCCACCTACGAGCAGTACTTC
v_gene: TRBV5-1; j_gene: TRBJ2-3; d_gene: TRBD1; CDR3aa: CASSPNSGQLVDTQYF; CDR3nt: TGCGCCAGCAGCCCGAATTCGGGACAGTTAGTCGATACGCAGTATTTT
v_gene: TRBV7-9; j_gene: TRBJ1-4; d_gene: TRBD1; CDR3aa: CASSKDRGDATNEKLFF; CDR3nt: TGTGCCAGCAGCAAAGACAGGGGCGATGCAACTAATGAAAAACTGTTTTTT
v_gene: TRBV9; j_gene: TRBJ1-5; d_gene: .; CDR3aa: CASSVAYEGQPQHF; CDR3nt: TGTGCCAGCAGCGTAGCCTACGAGGGTCAGCCCCAGCATTTT
v_gene: TRBV28; j_gene: TRBJ2-7; d_gene: TRBD2; CDR3aa: CASSSPSTSGSYEQYF; CDR3nt: TGTGCCAGCAGTTCCCCATCAACTAGCGGGAGTTACGAGCAGTACTTC
v_gene: TRBV19; j_gene: TRBJ2-2; d_gene: TRBD2; CDR3aa: CASRRLAGGGTGELFF; CDR3nt: TGTGCCAGTAGGAGACTAGCGGGAGGGGGCACCGGGGAGCTGTTTTTT
v_gene: TRBV9; j_gene: TRBJ2-6; d_gene: TRBD2; CDR3aa: CASSAGTSGSHFSGANVLTF; CDR3nt: TGTGCCAGCAGCGCCGGGACTAGCGGGAGTCACTTCTCTGGGGCCAACGTCCTGACTTTC
v_gene: TRBV12-5; j_gene: TRBJ2-1; d_gene: .; CDR3aa: CASGLWGRGSSYNEQFF; CDR3nt: TGTGCTAGTGGTTTGTGGGGAAGGGGGAGCTCCTACAATGAGCAGTTCTTC
v_gene: TRBV5-4; j_gene: TRBJ2-3; d_gene: TRBD2; CDR3aa: CASSFKAGGTDTQYF; CDR3nt: TGTGCCAGCAGCTTCAAAGCGGGAGGCACAGATACGCAGTATTTT
v_gene: TRBV30; j_gene: TRBJ2-6; d_gene: TRBD1; CDR3aa: CAWSATGTGRSGANVLTF; CDR3nt: TGTGCCTGGAGTGCGACCGGGACAGGGAGGTCTGGGGCCAACGTCCTGACTTTC
v_gene: TRBV10-3; j_gene: TRBJ2-7; d_gene: TRBD2; CDR3aa: CAISGTSGRARSYEQYF; CDR3nt: TGTGCCATCAGTGGGACTAGCGGGAGGGCCAGGTCCTACGAGCAGTACTTC
v_gene: TRBV9; j_gene: TRBJ1-1; d_gene: .; CDR3aa: CASSPYLATEAFF; CDR3nt: TGTGCCAGCAGCCCCTACTTAGCAACTGAAGCTTTCTTT
v_gene: TRBV28; j_gene: TRBJ2-6; d_gene: .; CDR3aa: CASSVPPGLASSGANVLTF; CDR3nt: TGTGCCAGCAGCGTTCCGCCGGGACTGGCCAGCTCTGGGGCCAACGTCCTGACTTTC
v_gene: TRBV18; j_gene: TRBJ2-2; d_gene: TRBD1; CDR3aa: CASSPSGQGRTGELFF; CDR3nt: TGTGCCAGCTCACCATCCGGACAGGGGCGGACCGGGGAGCTGTTTTTT
v_gene: TRBV2; j_gene: TRBJ2-5; d_gene: TRBD2; CDR3aa: CASSALREGETQYF; CDR3nt: TGTGCCAGCAGTGCCTTGCGGGAGGGAGAGACCCAGTACTTC
v_gene: TRBV19; j_gene: TRBJ1-4; d_gene: .; CDR3aa: CASRAATTNEKLFF; CDR3nt: TGTGCCAGTAGGGCGGCCACGACGAATGAAAAACTGTTTTTT
v_gene: TRBV5-8; j_gene: TRBJ2-1; d_gene: .; CDR3aa: CASSLADYYNEQFF; CDR3nt: TGTGCCAGCAGCTTGGCGGACTACTACAATGAGCAGTTCTTC
v_gene: TRBV5-1; j_gene: TRBJ2-7; d_gene: TRBD2; CDR3aa: CASAGGLVDYEQYF; CDR3nt: TGCGCCAGCGCCGGGGGACTAGTAGACTACGAGCAGTACTTC
v_gene: TRBV7-6; j_gene: TRBJ2-1; d_gene: .; CDR3aa: CASSLEYGGPNEQFF; CDR3nt: TGTGCCAGCAGCTTAGAATACGGGGGGCCGAATGAGCAGTTCTTC
v_gene: TRBV2; j_gene: TRBJ2-7; d_gene: .; CDR3aa: CASSDVYEQYF; CDR3nt: TGTGCCAGCAGTGACGTCTACGAGCAGTACTTC
v_gene: TRBV10-3; j_gene: TRBJ1-2; d_gene: TRBD1; CDR3aa: CAISVSRGPLYGYTF; CDR3nt: TGTGCCATCAGTGTATCCAGGGGGCCCCTCTATGGCTACACCTTC
v_gene: TRBV7-2; j_gene: TRBJ2-2; d_gene: .; CDR3aa: CASSLAGGNTGELFF; CDR3nt: TGTGCCAGCAGCTTAGCGGGAGGGAACACCGGGGAGCTGTTTTTT
v_gene: TRBV29-1; j_gene: TRBJ2-3; d_gene: TRBD1; CDR3aa: CSALVGQGTDTQYF; CDR3nt: TGCAGCGCCCTGGTGGGACAGGGCACAGATACGCAGTATTTT